The 25 T cell receptor beta chains in this list originate from one sample, sequenced in a study of T cells in Graves' hyperthyroidism and ophthalmopathy. The investigators amplified TCR beta CDR3 regions from RNA transcripts. TCR CDR3 regions were first amplified by RT-PCR with HTBI primers. Using its own MiXCR run on the multiplex PCR reads, TCRdb lists one record per CDR3 protein. This sample has about 640,000 distinct CDR3 sequences, with less than 25% found just once. Sequencing was done on a sample of blood. Receptors were obtained from a man under 40 with Graves' ophthalmopathy.

This clonotype was observed a handful of times. The chain combines TRBV6-2 or TRBV6-3 with TRBJ1-2; possibly TRBD1 for D (5 bases). The CDR3 runs to 17 residues. V lost 5 bases, J lost 4 bases, and 23 bases lay in between. Germline V CDR1 and CDR2: MNHEY, SVGEGT. CDR3: CASSPLNPGGFGYGYTF. In DNA, the CDR3 is TGTGCCAGCAGTCCCCTTAACCCCGGGGGATTTGGCTATGGCTACACCTTC.

The chain carries TRBV5-1 and TRBJ2-6; TRBD1 might be the D (5 bases). This CDR3 has 17 amino acids. V was clipped by 4 bases and J by 0 bases, with 14 bases between them. CDR1 is SGHRS and CDR2 is YFSETQ in the germline V gene. Here the CDR3 DNA reads TGCGCCAGCAGCGAGACAGTAATAGCCTCTGGGGCCAACGTCCTGACTTTC. Translation: CASSETVIASGANVLTF.

Of note for this clonotype: This may come from a read error, since a much larger clone is one base off. CDR3 in amino acids: CTSSPEAGELFF. Here the CDR3 DNA reads TGTACCAGCAGCCCGGAGGCCGGGGAGCTGTTTTTT. The gene calls are TRBV2 and TRBJ2-2; a possible D gene is TRBD2 (5 bases). The CDR3 totals 12 residues. Germline V gene sequence: CDR1 SNHLY, CDR2 FYNNEI.

This clonotype was counted ten times or more. The chain joins TRBV20-1 to TRBJ1-5; D might be TRBD1 (5 bases). CDR3 length: 14 amino acids. Germline V gene lookup returns CDR1 DFQATT and CDR2 SNEGSKA (reference sequence). Trimming took off 5 bases at V and 0 bases at J, with 11 bases between the two ends. CDR3 coding DNA: TGCAGTGCTGGGCGGGGCGGTAGCAATCAGCCCCAGCATTTT. The encoded protein is CSAGRGGSNQPQHF.

In its sample, this clonotype was seen a few times. The V and J genes are TRBV20-1 and TRBJ1-5; D not certain. Germline loops: CDR1 DFQATT, CDR2 SNEGSKA (reference sequence). The ends were cut back, 3 bases at V and 0 bases at J, with 12 bases in the middle. The CDR3 is made up of 15 amino acids. The chain's CDR3 is CSASKAGLSNQPQHF. The DNA for the CDR3 is TGCAGTGCTAGTAAGGCAGGACTTAGCAATCAGCCCCAGCATTTT.

This clonotype was observed at least ten times. The CDR3 DNA sequence: TGTGCCAGCAGCGTGGCCGCGCCCTACGAGCAGTACTTC. Translated, it gives CASSVAAPYEQYF. The chain recombines TRBV11-2 with TRBJ2-7; D not resolved. V was trimmed by 5 bases and J by 2 bases, leaving 10 bases between them. The CDR3 is 13 amino acids. CDR1 is SGHAT and CDR2 is FQNNGV in the germline V gene.

This clonotype has more than one count but fewer than ten. The gene calls are TRBV7-9 and TRBJ1-6; D may be TRBD1 (6 bases). V was pared by 4 bases and J by 10 bases, with 17 bases between. The length of the CDR3 is 15 residues. Germline-derived CDR1 and CDR2 are SEHNR and FQNEAQ (reference sequence). In DNA form, the CDR3 reads TGTGCCAGCAGCTACGGGGGCAGATTCGACTCACCCCTCCACTTT. Protein: CASSYGGRFDSPLHF.

Many counts were recorded for this clonotype. The gene calls are TRBV28 and TRBJ2-7; 11 bases map to TRBD2. The CDR3 consists of 15 residues. Germline V gene lookup returns CDR1 MDHEN and CDR2 SYDVKM. Trimming removed 4 bases from V and 3 bases from J; junction bases left unmatched: 5. The CDR3 loop is CASSSLAGDLYEQYF. The CDR3 nucleotides are TGTGCCAGCAGTTCACTAGCGGGGGATCTCTACGAGCAGTACTTC.

This clonotype has a count of ten or more. V is TRBV2 and J is TRBJ2-1; possible D gene TRBD2, 6 bases. This CDR3 region has 16 residues. Germline-derived CDR1 and CDR2 are SNHLY and FYNNEI. Trimming cost V 6 bases and J 2 bases, with 17 bases left between them. The CDR3 DNA is TGTGCCAGCAGCTTGCGGGGTAGCGGCACCTACAATGAGCAGTTCTTC. This gives the protein CASSLRGSGTYNEQFF.

This clonotype was detected ten times or more. The chain joins TRBV6-1 to TRBJ1-5, with D uncertain. V dropped 5 bases and J dropped 5 bases, with 10 bases sitting between them. Germline V gene sequence: CDR1 MNHNS, CDR2 SASEGT. The CDR3 has 13 residues. The CDR3: CASSTAYDQPQHF. The CDR3 DNA reads as TGTGCCAGCAGTACCGCGTACGATCAGCCCCAGCATTTT.

This clonotype was seen only a few times. This chain links TRBV28 with TRBJ2-7; D perhaps matches TRBD1 (6 bases). The CDR3 runs to 16 residues. CDR1 is MDHEN, CDR2 SYDVKM, per germline. V lost 3 bases to trimming and J lost 4 bases, with 19 bases between them. The CDR3 DNA follows: TGTGCCAGCAGTTTCCCAACAGGGCGCACACCATACGAGCAGTACTTC. It is translated as CASSFPTGRTPYEQYF. Full variable domain (remainder filled in from reference TRBV28 and TRBJ2-7): DVKVTQSSRYLVKRTGEKVFLECVQDMDHENMFWYRQDPGLGLRLIYFSYDVKMKEKGDIPEGYSVSREKKERFSLILESASTNQTSMYLCASSFPTGRTPYEQYFGPGTRLTVT.

The chain links TRBV2 to TRBJ2-7; D is possibly TRBD2 (5 bases). Trimming removed 5 bases at V and 2 bases at J, with 13 bases between. Germline V gene lookup returns CDR1 SNHLY and CDR2 FYNNEI. The CDR3 runs to 14 residues. CDR3 amino acids: CASSPLGEPYEQYF. The CDR3 coding sequence is TGTGCCAGCAGTCCCCTCGGGGAGCCCTACGAGCAGTACTTC.

This clonotype was picked up many times. The chain recombines TRBV4-1 with TRBJ2-7, with a tentative D call TRBD1 (5 bases). Trimming took 1 base from V and 2 from J, leaving 12 bases between them. From germline, CDR1 is MGHRA and CDR2 YSYEKL. The CDR3 extends over 15 amino acids. CDR3 sequence reads: CASSQVDQGPYEQYF. CDR3 coding DNA: TGCGCCAGCAGCCAAGTCGACCAGGGTCCCTACGAGCAGTACTTC.

CDR3: CSVEGSTGRSNEQFF. As DNA, the CDR3 is TGCAGCGTTGAAGGGTCCACTGGGCGGAGCAATGAGCAGTTCTTC. The rearrangement links TRBV29-1 to TRBJ2-1; D ambiguous. V was shortened by 1 base and J by 6 bases, with 16 bases between the two germline ends. The CDR3 is 15 residues long. CDR1 is SQVTM, CDR2 ANQGSEA, per germline.

The V gene is TRBV2, the J gene TRBJ2-1; D possibly corresponds to TRBD2 (6 bases). Per the germline V gene, CDR1 is SNHLY and CDR2 is FYNNEI. The length of the CDR3 is 13 residues. V was shortened by 6 bases and J by 8 bases, with 14 bases between the two germline ends. The CDR3 DNA follows: TGTGCCAGCAGCCCCGCCGGGGGTTATGAGCAGTTCTTC. Residues: CASSPAGGYEQFF.

This clonotype was counted a few times. The rearrangement links TRBV20-1 to TRBJ2-7, with TRBD2 matching 7 bases. Unmatched junction bases numbered 9, after V lost 1 base and J lost 0 bases. Germline V CDR1 and CDR2: DFQATT, SNEGSKA (reference sequence). This CDR3 is 16 amino acids long. CDR3 in amino acids: CSARAWGGRSSYEQYF. The CDR3 region has the DNA TGCAGTGCTAGAGCTTGGGGGGGGAGGAGCTCCTACGAGCAGTACTTC.

This clonotype occurred many times. The chain has TRBV3-1 and TRBJ2-5, with D perhaps TRBD1 or TRBD2 (5 bases each). The germline V gene has CDR1 LGHDT and CDR2 YNNKEL (reference sequence). V was cut by 5 bases and J by 7 bases, with 17 bases left in between. CDR3 length equals 14 residues. Here the CDR3 DNA reads TGTGCCAGCAGCACGGGACGGGCGGCGCGGACCCAGTACTTC. It yields the protein CASSTGRAARTQYF.

V is TRBV10-3 and J is TRBJ2-7; possible D gene TRBD1, 6 bases. Per the germline V gene, CDR1 is ENHRY and CDR2 is SYGVKD. The CDR3 contains 12 residues. Trimming cost V 3 bases and J 6 bases, with 9 bases left between them. CDR3 sequence reads: CAISENRVEQYF. The DNA for the CDR3 is TGTGCCATCAGTGAAAACAGGGTCGAGCAGTACTTC.

In its sample, this clonotype was seen a few times. The chain uses TRBV6-1 and TRBJ2-7; 9 nucleotides line up with TRBD1. V lost 10 bases and J lost 2; bases outside the gene matches: 12. Germline V gives CDR1 MNHNS, CDR2 SASEGT. The CDR3 consists of 15 residues. The DNA for the CDR3 is TGTGCCAACCCATGGACAGGGGAAGGCGCCTACGAGCAGTACTTC. It encodes CANPWTGEGAYEQYF.

The V and J genes are TRBV24-1 and TRBJ2-3; no reliable D call. This CDR3 comprises 18 residues. The germline V gene encodes CDR1 KGHDR and CDR2 SFDVKD. The V gene lost 4 bases and the J gene lost 4 bases, with 23 bases spanning the gap. The DNA for the CDR3 is TGTGCCACCAGTGACCCCTCAACGGGCCAGCTCGCTCCAGATACGCAGTATTTT. Protein product: CATSDPSTGQLAPDTQYF.

This chain connects TRBV19 to TRBJ2-6; either TRBD1 or TRBD2 may supply D (5 bases each). The CDR3 consists of 15 residues. In germline, CDR1 is LNHDA, CDR2 SQIVND (reference sequence). The V end lost 10 bases, the J end lost 0 bases, and 13 bases lay between the germline ends. CDR3 nucleotide sequence: TGTGCCACTCATGAGGGGAGCTCTGGGGCCAACGTCCTGACTTTC. Amino acid sequence: CATHEGSSGANVLTF.

The J gene is TRBJ2-1, the V gene TRBV6-2 or TRBV6-3, with D perhaps TRBD1 (8 bases). The CDR3 has 13 residues. CDR1 and CDR2 (germline): MNHEY, SVGEGT. V gave up 10 bases and J gave up 5 bases, with 15 bases separating them. Here the CDR3 reads CATWTGRDNEQFF. The CDR3 bases are TGTGCCACCTGGACAGGGAGGGACAATGAGCAGTTCTTC.

The chain couples TRBV9 to TRBJ2-3; D gene uncertain. This CDR3 is 16 amino acids long. V was cut by 0 bases and J by 1 base, with 12 bases left in between. Germline loops: CDR1 SGDLS, CDR2 YYNGEE. As DNA, the CDR3 is TGTGCCAGCAGCGTAGAGGTCGAGCCGGGCACAGATACGCAGTATTTT. Amino acids: CASSVEVEPGTDTQYF.

This clonotype was observed a few times. The chain employs TRBV28 and TRBJ2-2; no clear D gene. The CDR3 is 14 residues long. Germline assignment: CDR1 MDHEN and CDR2 SYDVKM. With 5 bases removed from V and 1 base from J, the gap between germline ends came to 8 bases. CDR3 protein: CASSPAGNTGELFF. The CDR3 DNA reads as TGTGCCAGCAGTCCCGCCGGGAACACCGGGGAGCTGTTTTTT.

This clonotype was recorded a few times. This sequence joins TRBV27 and TRBJ2-3; 10 bases line up with TRBD2. The germline CDR1 and CDR2 sequences are MNHEY and SMNVEV (reference sequence). This CDR3 region has 16 residues. V gave up 1 base and J gave up 1 base; unmatched junction bases: 2. The CDR3 DNA sequence: TGTGCCAGCAGTTTATTGAGCGGGAGGGGCACAGATACGCAGTATTTT. The encoded protein is CASSLLSGRGTDTQYF.